This TCR beta chain was observed in a study of cytomegalovirus exposure and HLA in healthy donors. Study in general: Unique TCR beta sequences numbering some 110 million came from around 180 million T cells in an earlier analysis. General study results and limits: Later analysis showed most CMV-associated TCR beta chains appearing HLA-restricted. Among the sequence variants, a highly shared cluster was likely an artifact of sequencing.

This PCR relied on a set of 60 Vbeta primers and 13 Jbeta primers. Only in-frame clones appear in the TCRdb table, and some are missing; sequencing was by immunoSEQ multiplex PCR. The sample records some 200,000 clones, less than 90% being singletons. A note on this clone: Its antigen is unidentified.

V was clipped by 7 bases and J by 2 bases, with 15 bases between them. This CDR3 comprises 15 residues. Germline CDR1 and CDR2: MDHEN and SYDVKM. The specimen sequenced was PBMCs. This TCR was sampled from a girl less than two years old in good health and CMV-seronegative. The rearrangement links TRBV28 to TRBJ1-5; maybe TRBD1 (5 bases). The CDR3 bases are TGTGCCAGCATACTGGACGGACAACGCAATCAGCCCCAGCATTTT. Residues: CASILDGQRNQPQHF.